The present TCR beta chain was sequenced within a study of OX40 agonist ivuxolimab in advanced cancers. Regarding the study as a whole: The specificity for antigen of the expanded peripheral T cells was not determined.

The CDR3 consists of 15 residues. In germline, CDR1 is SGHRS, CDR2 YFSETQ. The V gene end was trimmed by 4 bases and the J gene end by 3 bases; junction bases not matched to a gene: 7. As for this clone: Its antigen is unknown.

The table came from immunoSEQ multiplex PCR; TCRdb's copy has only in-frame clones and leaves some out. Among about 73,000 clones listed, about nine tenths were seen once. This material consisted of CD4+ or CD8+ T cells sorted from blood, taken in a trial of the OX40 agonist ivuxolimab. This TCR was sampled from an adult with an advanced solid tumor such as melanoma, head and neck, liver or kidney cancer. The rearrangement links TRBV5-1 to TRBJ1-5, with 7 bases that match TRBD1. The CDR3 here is CASSPSTGNNQPQHF. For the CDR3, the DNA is TGCGCCAGCAGCCCCTCGACAGGGAACAATCAGCCCCAGCATTTT.